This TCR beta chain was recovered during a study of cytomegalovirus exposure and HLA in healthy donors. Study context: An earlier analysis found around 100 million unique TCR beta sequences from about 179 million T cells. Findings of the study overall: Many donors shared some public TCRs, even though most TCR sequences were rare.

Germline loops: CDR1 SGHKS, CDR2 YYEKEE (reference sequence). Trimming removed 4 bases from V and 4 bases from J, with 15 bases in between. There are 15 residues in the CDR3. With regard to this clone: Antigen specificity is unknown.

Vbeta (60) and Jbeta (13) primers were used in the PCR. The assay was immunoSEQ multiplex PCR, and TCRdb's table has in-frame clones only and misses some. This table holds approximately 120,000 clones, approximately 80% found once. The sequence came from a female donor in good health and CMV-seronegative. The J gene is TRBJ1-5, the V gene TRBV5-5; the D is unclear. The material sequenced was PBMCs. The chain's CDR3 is CASSQDSLGNQPQHF. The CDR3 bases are TGTGCCAGCAGCCAAGACTCACTAGGGAATCAGCCCCAGCATTTT.